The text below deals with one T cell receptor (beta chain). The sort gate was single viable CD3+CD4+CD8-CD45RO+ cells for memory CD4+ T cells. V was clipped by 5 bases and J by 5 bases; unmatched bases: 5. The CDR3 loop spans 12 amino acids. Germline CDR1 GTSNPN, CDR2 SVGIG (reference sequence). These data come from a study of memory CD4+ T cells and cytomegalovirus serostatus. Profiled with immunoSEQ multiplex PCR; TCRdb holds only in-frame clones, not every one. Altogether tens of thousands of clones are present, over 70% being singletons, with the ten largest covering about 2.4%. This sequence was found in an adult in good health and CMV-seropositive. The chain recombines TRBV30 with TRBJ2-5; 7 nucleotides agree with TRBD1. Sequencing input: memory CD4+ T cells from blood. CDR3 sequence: CAWGTVLETQYF. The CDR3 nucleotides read TGTGCCTGGGGGACAGTGTTGGAGACCCAGTACTTC. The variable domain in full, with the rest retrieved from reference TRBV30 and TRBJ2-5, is SQTIHQWPATLVQPVGSPLSLECTVEGTSNPNLYWYRQAAGRGLQLLFYSVGIGQISSEVPQNLSASRPQDRQFILSSKKLLLSDSGFYLCAWGTVLETQYFGPGTRLLVL.